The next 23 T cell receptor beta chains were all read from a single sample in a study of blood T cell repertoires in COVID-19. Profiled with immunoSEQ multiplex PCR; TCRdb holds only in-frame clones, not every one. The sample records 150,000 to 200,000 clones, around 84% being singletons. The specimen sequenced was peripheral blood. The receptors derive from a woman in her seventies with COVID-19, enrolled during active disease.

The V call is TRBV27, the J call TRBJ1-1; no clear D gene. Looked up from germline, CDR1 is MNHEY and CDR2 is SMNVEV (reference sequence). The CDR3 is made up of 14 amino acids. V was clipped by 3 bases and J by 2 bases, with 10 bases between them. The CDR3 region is CASSFTGINTEAFF. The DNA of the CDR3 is TGTGCCAGCAGTTTTACCGGGATCAACACTGAAGCTTTCTTT.

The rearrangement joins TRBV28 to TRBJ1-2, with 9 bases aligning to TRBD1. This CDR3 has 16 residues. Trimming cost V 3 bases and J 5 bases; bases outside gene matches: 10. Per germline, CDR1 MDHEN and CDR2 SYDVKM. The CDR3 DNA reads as TGTGCCAGCAGTTTCTCTTGGTGGGACAGGGCGTATGGCTACACCTTC. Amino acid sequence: CASSFSWWDRAYGYTF.

The DNA of the CDR3 is TGTGCCAGCTCACCACGGGACAGGGCCGAGCAGTACGTC. Translated, it gives CASSPRDRAEQYV. This chain joins TRBV18 and TRBJ2-7; 9 nucleotides align to TRBD1. CDR3 length: 13 amino acids. Germline lookup yields CDR1 KGHSH and CDR2 LQKENI. The J segment lost 6 bases and the V segment lost 1 base, leaving 1 base of the junction unmatched.

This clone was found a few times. In DNA, the CDR3 is TGTGCCAGCAGCCCTGGTGTGGGGCCAAGCCATAATAATTCACCCCTCCACTTT. Amino acids: CASSPGVGPSHNNSPLHF. The V gene is TRBV9, the J gene TRBJ1-6; a weak D match, TRBD1 (5 bases). Germline CDR1 SGDLS, CDR2 YYNGEE. Trimming removed 4 bases from V and 5 bases from J, with 22 bases in between. CDR3 size: 18 residues.

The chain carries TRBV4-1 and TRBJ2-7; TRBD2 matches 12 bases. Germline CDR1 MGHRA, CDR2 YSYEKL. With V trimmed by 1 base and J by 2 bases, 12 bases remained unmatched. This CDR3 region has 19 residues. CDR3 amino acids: CASSQGNLGLAGKAYEQYF. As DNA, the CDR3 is TGCGCCAGCAGCCAAGGTAATCTCGGACTAGCGGGGAAGGCCTACGAGCAGTACTTC.

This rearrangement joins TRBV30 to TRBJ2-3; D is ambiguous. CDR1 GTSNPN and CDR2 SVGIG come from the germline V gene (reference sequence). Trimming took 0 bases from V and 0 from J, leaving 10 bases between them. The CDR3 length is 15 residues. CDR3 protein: CAWSVGSRSTDTQYF. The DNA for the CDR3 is TGTGCCTGGAGTGTAGGTAGCAGAAGCACAGATACGCAGTATTTT.

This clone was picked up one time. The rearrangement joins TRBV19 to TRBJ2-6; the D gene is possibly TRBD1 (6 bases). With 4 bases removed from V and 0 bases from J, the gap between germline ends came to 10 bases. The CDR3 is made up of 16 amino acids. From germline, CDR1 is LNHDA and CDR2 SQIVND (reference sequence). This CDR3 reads CASSTNRDSGANVLTF. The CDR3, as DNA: TGTGCCAGTAGTACTAACAGGGACTCTGGGGCCAACGTCCTGACTTTC.

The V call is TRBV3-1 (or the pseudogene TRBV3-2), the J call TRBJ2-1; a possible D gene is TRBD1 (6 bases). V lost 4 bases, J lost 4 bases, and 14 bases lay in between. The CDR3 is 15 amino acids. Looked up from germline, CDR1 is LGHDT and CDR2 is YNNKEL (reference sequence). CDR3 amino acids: CASSPGHTAYNEQFF. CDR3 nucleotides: TGTGCCAGCAGCCCGGGACACACCGCATACAATGAGCAGTTCTTC.

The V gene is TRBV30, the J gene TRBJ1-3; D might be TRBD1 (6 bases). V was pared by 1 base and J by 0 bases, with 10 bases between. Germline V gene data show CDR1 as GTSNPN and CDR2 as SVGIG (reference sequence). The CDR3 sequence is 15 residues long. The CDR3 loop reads CAWSARGGSGNTIYF. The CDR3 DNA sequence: TGTGCCTGGAGTGCCAGAGGGGGCTCTGGAAACACCATATATTTT.

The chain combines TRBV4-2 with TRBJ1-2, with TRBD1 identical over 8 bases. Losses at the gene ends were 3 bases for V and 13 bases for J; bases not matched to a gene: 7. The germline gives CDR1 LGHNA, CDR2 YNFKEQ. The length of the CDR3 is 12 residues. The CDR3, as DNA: TGTGCCAGCAGCCATGTCCAGGGGGCTATCACCTTC. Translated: CASSHVQGAITF.

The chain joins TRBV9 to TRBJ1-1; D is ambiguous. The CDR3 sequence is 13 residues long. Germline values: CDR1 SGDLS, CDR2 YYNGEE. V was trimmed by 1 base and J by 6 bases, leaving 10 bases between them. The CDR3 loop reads CASSVFPGSEAFF. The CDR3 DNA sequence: TGTGCCAGCAGCGTATTTCCGGGGTCTGAAGCTTTCTTT.

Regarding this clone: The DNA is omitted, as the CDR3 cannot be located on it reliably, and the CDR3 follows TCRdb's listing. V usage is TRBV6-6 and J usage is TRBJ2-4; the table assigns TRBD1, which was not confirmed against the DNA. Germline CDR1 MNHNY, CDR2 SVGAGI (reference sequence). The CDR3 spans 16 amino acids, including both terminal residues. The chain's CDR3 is CASILGHLAAKNIQYF.

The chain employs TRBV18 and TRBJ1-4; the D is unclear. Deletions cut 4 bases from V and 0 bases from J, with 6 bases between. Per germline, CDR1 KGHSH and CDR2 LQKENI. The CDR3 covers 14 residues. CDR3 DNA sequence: TGTGCCAGCTCACTGATAGCAACTAATGAAAAACTGTTTTTT. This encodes CASSLIATNEKLFF. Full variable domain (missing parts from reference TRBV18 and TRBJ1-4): NAGVMQNPRHLVRRRGQEARLRCSPMKGHSHVYWYRQLPEEGLKFMVYLQKENIIDESGMPKERFSAEFPKEGPSILRIQQVVRGDSAAYFCASSLIATNEKLFFGSGTQLSVL.

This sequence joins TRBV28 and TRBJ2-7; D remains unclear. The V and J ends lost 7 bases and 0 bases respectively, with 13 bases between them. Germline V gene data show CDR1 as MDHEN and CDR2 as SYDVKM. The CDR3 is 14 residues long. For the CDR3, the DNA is TGTGCCAGCACCGTACGGTCTAACTCCTACGAGCAGTACTTC. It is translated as CASTVRSNSYEQYF. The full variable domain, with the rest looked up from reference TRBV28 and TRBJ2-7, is DVKVTQSSRYLVKRTGEKVFLECVQDMDHENMFWYRQDPGLGLRLIYFSYDVKMKEKGDIPEGYSVSREKKERFSLILESASTNQTSMYLCASTVRSNSYEQYFGPGTRLTVT.

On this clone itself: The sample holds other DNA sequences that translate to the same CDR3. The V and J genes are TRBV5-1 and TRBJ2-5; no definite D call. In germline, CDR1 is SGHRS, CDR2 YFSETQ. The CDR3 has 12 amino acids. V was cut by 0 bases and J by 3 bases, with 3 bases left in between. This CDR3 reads CASSLAEETQYF. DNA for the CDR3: TGCGCCAGCAGCTTGGCCGAAGAGACCCAGTACTTC.

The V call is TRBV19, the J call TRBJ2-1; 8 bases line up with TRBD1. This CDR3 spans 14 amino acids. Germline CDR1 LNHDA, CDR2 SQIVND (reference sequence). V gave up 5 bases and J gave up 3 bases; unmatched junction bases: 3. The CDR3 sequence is CASSGTGIYNEQFF. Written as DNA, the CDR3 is TGTGCCAGTAGTGGGACAGGAATCTACAATGAGCAGTTCTTC. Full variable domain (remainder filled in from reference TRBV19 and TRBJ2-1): DGGITQSPKYLFRKEGQNVTLSCEQNLNHDAMYWYRQDPGQGLRLIYYSQIVNDFQKGDIAEGYSVSREKKESFPLTVTSAQKNPTAFYLCASSGTGIYNEQFFGPGTRLTVL.

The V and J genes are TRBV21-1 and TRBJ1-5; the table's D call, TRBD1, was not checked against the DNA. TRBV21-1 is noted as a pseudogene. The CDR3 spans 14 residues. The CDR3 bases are TGTGCCAGCAGCAAAGAGGGGCGGTGTCAGCCCCAGCATTTT. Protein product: CASSKEGRCQPQHF.

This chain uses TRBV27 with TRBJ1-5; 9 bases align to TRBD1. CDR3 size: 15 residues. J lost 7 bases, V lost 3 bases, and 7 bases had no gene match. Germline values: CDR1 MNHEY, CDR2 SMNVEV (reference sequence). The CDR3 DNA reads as TGTGCCAGCAGTTTTAGGGGACAGGGCGGACAGCCCCAGCATTTT. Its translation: CASSFRGQGGQPQHF.

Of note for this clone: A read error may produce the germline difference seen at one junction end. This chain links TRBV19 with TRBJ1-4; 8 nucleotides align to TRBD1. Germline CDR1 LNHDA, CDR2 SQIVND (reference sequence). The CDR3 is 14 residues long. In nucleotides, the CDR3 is TGTGCCAGTAGTATCCAGGGGGCTAAGGAAAAACTGTTTTTT. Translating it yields CASSIQGAKEKLFF. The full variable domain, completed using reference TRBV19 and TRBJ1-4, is DGGITQSPKYLFRKEGQNVTLSCEQNLNHDAMYWYRQDPGQGLRLIYYSQIVNDFQKGDIAEGYSVSREKKESFPLTVTSAQKNPTAFYLCASSIQGAKEKLFFGSGTQLSVL.

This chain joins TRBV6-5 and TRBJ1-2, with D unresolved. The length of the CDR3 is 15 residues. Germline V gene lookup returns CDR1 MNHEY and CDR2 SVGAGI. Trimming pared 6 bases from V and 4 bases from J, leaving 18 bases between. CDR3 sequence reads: CASRQTWAGGYGYTF. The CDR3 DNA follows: TGTGCCAGCAGGCAAACTTGGGCGGGAGGCTATGGCTACACCTTC.

As DNA, the CDR3 is TGTGCCAGCAGTCCTACAGGGGGCGGCCAGCCCCAGCATTTT. Translation: CASSPTGGGQPQHF. The V call is TRBV6-5, the J call TRBJ1-5; 9 bases agree with TRBD1. V dropped 5 bases and J dropped 7; count of bases not matched to a gene: 6. This CDR3 has 14 amino acids. The germline V gene encodes CDR1 MNHEY and CDR2 SVGAGI.

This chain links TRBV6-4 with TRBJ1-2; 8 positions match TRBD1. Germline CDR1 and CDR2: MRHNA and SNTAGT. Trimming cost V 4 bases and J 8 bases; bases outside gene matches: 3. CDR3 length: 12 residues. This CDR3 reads CASSGTGRGYTF. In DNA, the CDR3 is TGTGCCAGCAGTGGGACAGGGAGAGGCTACACCTTC.

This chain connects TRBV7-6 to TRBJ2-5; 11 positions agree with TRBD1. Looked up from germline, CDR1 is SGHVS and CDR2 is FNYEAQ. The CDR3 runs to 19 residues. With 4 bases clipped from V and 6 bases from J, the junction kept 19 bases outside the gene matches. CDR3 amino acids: CASSSRTNEPRDRGKTQYF. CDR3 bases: TGTGCCAGCAGCTCCAGGACAAACGAGCCCCGGGACAGGGGGAAGACCCAGTACTTC.